This TCR beta chain was captured by sequencing in a study of blood T cell repertoires in COVID-19. For the study at large: Sources were T cells, B-cell-depleted T cells, or PBMCs; the material itself was cDNA or gDNA.

As processed by the authors: Amplification from reference gene primers served as the basis for estimated nucleated cell counts. The repertoire was sequenced with immunoSEQ multiplex PCR; TCRdb's copy has only in-frame clones and lacks some. D and trimming were read from the DNA, whereas the V and J calls and clone size are those reported in that table. Here the sample spans 200,000 to 250,000 clones, about 80% being singletons. This clone was recorded once. J gave up 6 bases and V 5 bases, and 4 bases lay outside the gene matches. The CDR3 contains 13 residues. The chain recombines TRBV12-3 or TRBV12-4 with TRBJ1-2; 9 positions agree with TRBD1. Source material: PBMCs or T cells enriched from blood (not recorded which). This sequence was found in a man aged 60 to 69 who had recovered from COVID-19. CDR3 coding DNA: TGTGCCAGCAGTCCTCGACAGGGGGATGGCTACACCTTC. As protein: CASSPRQGDGYTF.